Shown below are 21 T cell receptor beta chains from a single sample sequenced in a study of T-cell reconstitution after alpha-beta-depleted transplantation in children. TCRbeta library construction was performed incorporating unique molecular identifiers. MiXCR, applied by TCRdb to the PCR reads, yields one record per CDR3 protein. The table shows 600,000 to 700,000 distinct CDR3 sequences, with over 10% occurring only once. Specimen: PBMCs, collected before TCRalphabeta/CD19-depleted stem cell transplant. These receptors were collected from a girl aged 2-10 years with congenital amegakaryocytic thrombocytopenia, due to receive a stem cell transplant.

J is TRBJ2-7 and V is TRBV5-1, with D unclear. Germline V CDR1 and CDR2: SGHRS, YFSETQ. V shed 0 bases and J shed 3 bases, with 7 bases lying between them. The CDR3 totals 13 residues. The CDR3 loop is CASSLGIDYEQYF. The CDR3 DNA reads TGCGCCAGCAGCTTGGGAATCGACTACGAGCAGTACTTC.

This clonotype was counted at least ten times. This chain's CDR3 is CSVAKVNEQFF. The CDR3 DNA reads as TGCAGCGTCGCGAAGGTCAATGAGCAGTTCTTC. The chain links TRBV29-1 to TRBJ2-1, with D unclear. The V gene lost 6 bases and the J gene lost 6 bases, with 9 bases spanning the gap. This CDR3 has 11 residues. Germline CDR1 is SQVTM and CDR2 is ANQGSEA.

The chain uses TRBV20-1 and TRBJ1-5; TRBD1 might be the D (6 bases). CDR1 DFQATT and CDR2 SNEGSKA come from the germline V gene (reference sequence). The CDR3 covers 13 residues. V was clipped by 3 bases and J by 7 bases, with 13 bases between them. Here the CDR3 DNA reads TGCAGTGCTAGGACAGGACCGGGACAGCCCCAGCATTTT. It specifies CSARTGPGQPQHF.

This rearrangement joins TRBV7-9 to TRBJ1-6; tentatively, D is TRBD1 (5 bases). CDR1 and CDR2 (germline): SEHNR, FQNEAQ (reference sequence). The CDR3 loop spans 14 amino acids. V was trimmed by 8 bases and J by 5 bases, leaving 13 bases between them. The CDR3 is CASGKTENNSPLHF. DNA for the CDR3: TGTGCCAGCGGCAAGACAGAAAATAATTCACCCCTCCACTTT.

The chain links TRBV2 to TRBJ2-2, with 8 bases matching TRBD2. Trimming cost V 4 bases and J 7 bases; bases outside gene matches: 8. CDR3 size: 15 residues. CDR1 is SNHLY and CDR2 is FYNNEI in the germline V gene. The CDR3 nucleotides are TGTGCCAGCAGTGGGACTATAGCGGGACACGGGGAGCTGTTTTTT. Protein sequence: CASSGTIAGHGELFF.

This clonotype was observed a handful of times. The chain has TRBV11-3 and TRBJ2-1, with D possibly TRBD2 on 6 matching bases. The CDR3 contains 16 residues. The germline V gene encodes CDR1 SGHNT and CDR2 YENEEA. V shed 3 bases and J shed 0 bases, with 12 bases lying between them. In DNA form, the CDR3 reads TGTGCCAGCAGCTTCCGGCGGGGAAGCTCCTACAATGAGCAGTTCTTC. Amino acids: CASSFRRGSSYNEQFF.

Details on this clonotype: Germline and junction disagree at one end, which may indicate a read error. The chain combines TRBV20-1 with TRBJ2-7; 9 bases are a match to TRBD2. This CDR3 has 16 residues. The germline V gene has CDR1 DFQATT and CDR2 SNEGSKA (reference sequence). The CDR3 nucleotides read TGCTGTGCTAGAGATCCGGGAGCGGGAGGCACCTACGAGCAGTACTTC. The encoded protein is CCARDPGAGGTYEQYF.

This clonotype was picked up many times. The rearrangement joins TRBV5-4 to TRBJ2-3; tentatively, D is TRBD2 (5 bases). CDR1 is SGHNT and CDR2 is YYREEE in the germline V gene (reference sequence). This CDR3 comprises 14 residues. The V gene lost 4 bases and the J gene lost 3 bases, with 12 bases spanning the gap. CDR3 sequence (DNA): TGTGCCAGCAGCCCAGCCGGGGTGACAGATACGCAGTATTTT. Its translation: CASSPAGVTDTQYF.

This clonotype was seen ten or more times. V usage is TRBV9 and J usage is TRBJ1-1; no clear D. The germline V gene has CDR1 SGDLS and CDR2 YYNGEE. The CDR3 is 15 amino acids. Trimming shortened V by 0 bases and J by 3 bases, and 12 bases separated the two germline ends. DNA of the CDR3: TGTGCCAGCAGCGTAGACATCGCTTCGGACACTGAAGCTTTCTTT. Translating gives CASSVDIASDTEAFF.

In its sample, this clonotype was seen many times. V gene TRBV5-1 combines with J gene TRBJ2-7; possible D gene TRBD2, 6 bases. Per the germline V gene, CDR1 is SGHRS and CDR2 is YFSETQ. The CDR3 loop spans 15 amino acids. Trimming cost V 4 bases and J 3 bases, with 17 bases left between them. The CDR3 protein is CASSPERLRDYEQYF. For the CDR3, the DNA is TGCGCCAGCAGCCCGGAAAGGTTGCGGGACTACGAGCAGTACTTC.

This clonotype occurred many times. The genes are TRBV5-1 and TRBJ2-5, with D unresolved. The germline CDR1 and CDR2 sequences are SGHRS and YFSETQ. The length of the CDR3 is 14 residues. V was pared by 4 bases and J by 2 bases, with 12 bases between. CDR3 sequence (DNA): TGCGCCAGCAGCGGAATGCCCGATCAAGAGACCCAGTACTTC. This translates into CASSGMPDQETQYF.

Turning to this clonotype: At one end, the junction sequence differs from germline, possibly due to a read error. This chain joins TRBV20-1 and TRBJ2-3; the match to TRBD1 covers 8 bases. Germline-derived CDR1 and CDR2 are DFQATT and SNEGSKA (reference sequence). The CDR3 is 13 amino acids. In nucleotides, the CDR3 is TGCAGTGCGCGACAGGGGTCCACAGGTACGCAGTATTTT. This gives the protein CSARQGSTGTQYF.

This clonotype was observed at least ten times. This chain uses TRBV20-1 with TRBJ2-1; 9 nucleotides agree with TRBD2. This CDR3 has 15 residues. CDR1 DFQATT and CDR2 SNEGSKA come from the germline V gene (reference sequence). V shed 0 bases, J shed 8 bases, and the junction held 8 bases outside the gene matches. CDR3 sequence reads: CSAREAGGSGDEQFF. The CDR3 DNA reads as TGCAGTGCTAGAGAGGCGGGAGGGTCAGGTGATGAGCAGTTCTTC.

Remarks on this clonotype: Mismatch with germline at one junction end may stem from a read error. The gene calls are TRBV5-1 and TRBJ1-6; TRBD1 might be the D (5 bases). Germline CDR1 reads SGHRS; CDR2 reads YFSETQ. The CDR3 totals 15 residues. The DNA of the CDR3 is TGCGCCGGCAGCGTGGGTCAGGGAACCGCTTCACCCCTCCACTTT. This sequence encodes CAGSVGQGTASPLHF. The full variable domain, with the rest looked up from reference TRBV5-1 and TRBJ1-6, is KAGVTQTPRYLIKTRGQQVTLSCSPISGHRSVSWYQQTPGQGLQFLFEYFSETQRNKGNFPGRFSGRQFSNSRSEMNVSTLELGDSALYLCAGSVGQGTASPLHFGNGTRLTVT.

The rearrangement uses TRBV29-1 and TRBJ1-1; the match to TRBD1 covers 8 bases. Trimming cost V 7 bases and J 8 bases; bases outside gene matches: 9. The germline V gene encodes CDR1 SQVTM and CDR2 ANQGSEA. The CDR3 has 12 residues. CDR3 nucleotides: TGCAGCGGAGGACAGGGCCCGGCGGAAGCTTTCTTT. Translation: CSGGQGPAEAFF.

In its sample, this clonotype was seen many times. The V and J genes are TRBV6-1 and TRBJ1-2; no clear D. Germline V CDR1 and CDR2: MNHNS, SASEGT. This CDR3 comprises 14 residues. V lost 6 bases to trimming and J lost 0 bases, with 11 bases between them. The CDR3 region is CASRAGLANYGYTF. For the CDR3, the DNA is TGTGCCAGCAGGGCGGGTCTAGCTAACTATGGCTACACCTTC.

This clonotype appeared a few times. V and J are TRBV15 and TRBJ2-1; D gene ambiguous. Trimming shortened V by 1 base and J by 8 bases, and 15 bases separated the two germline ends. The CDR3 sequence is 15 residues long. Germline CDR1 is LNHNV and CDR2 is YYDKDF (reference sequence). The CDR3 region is CATSRVGIGFDEQFF. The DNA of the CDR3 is TGTGCCACCAGCAGAGTTGGGATAGGATTTGATGAGCAGTTCTTC.

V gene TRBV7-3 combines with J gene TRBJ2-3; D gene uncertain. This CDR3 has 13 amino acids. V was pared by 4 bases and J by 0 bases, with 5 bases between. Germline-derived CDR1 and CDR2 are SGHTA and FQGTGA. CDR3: CASSSASTDTQYF. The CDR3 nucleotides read TGTGCCAGCAGCTCAGCTAGCACAGATACGCAGTATTTT. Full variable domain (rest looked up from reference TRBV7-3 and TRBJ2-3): GAGVSQTPSNKVTEKGKYVELRCDPISGHTALYWYRQSLGQGPEFLIYFQGTGAADDSGLPNDRFFAVRPEGSVSTLKIQRTERGDSAVYLCASSSASTDTQYFGPGTRLTVL.

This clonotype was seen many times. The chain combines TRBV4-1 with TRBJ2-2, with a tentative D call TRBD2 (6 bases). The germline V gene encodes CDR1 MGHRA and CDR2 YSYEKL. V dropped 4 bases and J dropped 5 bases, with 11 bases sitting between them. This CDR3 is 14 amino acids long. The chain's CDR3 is CASSLADQTGELFF. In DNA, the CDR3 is TGCGCCAGCAGCCTAGCGGACCAAACCGGGGAGCTGTTTTTT.

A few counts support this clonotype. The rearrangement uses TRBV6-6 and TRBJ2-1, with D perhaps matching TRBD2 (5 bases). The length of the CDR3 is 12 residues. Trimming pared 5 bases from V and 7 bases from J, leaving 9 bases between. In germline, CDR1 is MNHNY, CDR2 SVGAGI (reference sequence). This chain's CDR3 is CASSPWRNEQFF. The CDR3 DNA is TGTGCCAGCAGTCCCTGGAGGAATGAGCAGTTCTTC.

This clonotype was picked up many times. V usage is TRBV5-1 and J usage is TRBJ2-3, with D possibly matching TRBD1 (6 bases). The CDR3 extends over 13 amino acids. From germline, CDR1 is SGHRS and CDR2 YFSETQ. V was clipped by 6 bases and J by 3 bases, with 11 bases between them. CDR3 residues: CASNTQGTDTQYF. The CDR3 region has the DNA TGCGCCAGCAACACACAGGGTACAGATACGCAGTATTTT. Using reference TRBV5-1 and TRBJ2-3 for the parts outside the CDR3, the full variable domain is KAGVTQTPRYLIKTRGQQVTLSCSPISGHRSVSWYQQTPGQGLQFLFEYFSETQRNKGNFPGRFSGRQFSNSRSEMNVSTLELGDSALYLCASNTQGTDTQYFGPGTRLTVL.